This TCR beta chain derives from a study of beta chain features in type 1 diabetes. About the research overall: In age, gender and cell yields, patients were similar to healthy donors. General study findings and limits: Researchers could not determine here whether HLA type influences TCRB rearrangement. Patients' naive, central memory and regulatory TCRB repertoires appeared more alike than those of healthy donors.

The CDR3 covers 15 residues. Germline assignment: CDR1 MNHEY and CDR2 SMNVEV (reference sequence). Trimming took 6 bases from V and 3 from J; bases not matched to a gene: 6. The study reverse transcribed the entire isolated RNA, so it sequenced expressed TCRB transcripts. Repertoires were generated with immunoSEQ multiplex PCR, while TCRdb's copy carries only in-frame clones and drops some. The sample contains about half a million clones, approximately 30% of which appear only once. A note on this clone: Its matching antigen is unknown.

The source material was naive CD4+ T cells from blood. The chain joins TRBV27 to TRBJ2-5; 11 nucleotides match TRBD2. The receptor's source is a man younger than 35 in good health. CDR3: CASSTRLAGKETQYF. The CDR3 DNA is TGTGCCAGCAGCACAAGACTAGCGGGAAAAGAGACCCAGTACTTC.